This T cell receptor (beta chain) was captured by sequencing in a study of blood T cell repertoires in COVID-19. Across the study: T cells, B-cell-depleted T cells, or PBMCs supplied cDNA or gDNA.

This clone was counted a single time. The method was immunoSEQ multiplex PCR; TCRdb's version includes in-frame clones alone and lacks a portion of them. This repertoire shows roughly 200,000 clones, about four fifths found once; its top ten account for under 8%. Trimming removed 2 bases at V and 1 base at J, with 11 bases between. The CDR3 has 16 amino acids. Germline loops: CDR1 MNHEY, CDR2 SMNVEV (reference sequence). The rearrangement uses TRBV27 and TRBJ2-2, with D possibly matching TRBD1 (5 bases). The sequenced sample was peripheral blood. The source of this sequence is a man in his 60s with acute or convalescent COVID-19. Written as DNA, the CDR3 is TGTGCCAGCAGTTTAAGGGCCAGGGTGAACACCGGGGAGCTGTTTTTT. It yields the protein CASSLRARVNTGELFF.